The clone carrying this T cell receptor (beta chain) was found a few times. Each TCR cDNA molecule bore a unique molecular identifier. TCRdb analysed the 5' RACE reads with MiXCR anew, one entry per CDR3 protein. The sample holds about 85,000 distinct CDR3 sequences, approximately 21% seen once. The data derive from a study of spatial heterogeneity in lung cancer. The CDR3 is 14 residues long. The germline CDR1 and CDR2 sequences are SNHLY and FYNNEI. Trimming shortened V by 10 bases and J by 2 bases, and 17 bases separated the two germline ends. Specified time point: sample taken at primary tumor resection. Unsorted tumor, nontumor lung tissue or cryopreserved PBMC supplied the whole RNA. The cohort: around 77 early-stage, untreated non-small cell lung cancer patients.

The specimen comprised PBMCs, sampled at surgery. This receptor was identified in a male donor with early-stage non-small cell lung cancer. The chain has TRBV2 and TRBJ1-1, with a weak D call TRBD1 (6 bases). DNA for the CDR3: TGTGCCACCAGACAGGTCCGAGATAACACTGAAGCTTTCTTT. The encoded protein is CATRQVRDNTEAFF. The full variable domain, completed using reference TRBV2 and TRBJ1-1, is EPEVTQTPSHQVTQMGQEVILRCVPISNHLYFYWYRQILGQKVEFLVSFYNNEISEKSEIFDDQFSVERPDGSNFTLKIRSTKLEDSAMYFCATRQVRDNTEAFFGQGTRLTVV.